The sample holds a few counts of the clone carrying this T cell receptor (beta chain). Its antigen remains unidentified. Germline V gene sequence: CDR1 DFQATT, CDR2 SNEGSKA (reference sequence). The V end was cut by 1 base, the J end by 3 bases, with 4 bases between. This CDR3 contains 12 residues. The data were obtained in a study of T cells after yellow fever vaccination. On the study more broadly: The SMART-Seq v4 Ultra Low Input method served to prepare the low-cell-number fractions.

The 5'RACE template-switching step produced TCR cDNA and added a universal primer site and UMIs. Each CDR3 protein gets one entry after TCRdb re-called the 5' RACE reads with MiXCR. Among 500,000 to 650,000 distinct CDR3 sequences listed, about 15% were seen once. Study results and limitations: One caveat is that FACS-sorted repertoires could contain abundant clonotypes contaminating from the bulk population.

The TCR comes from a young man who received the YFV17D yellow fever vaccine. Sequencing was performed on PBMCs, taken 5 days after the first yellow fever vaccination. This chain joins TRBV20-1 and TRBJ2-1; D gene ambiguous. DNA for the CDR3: TGCAGTGCTAGAGTTGTCTACAATGAGCAGTTCTTC. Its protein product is CSARVVYNEQFF.